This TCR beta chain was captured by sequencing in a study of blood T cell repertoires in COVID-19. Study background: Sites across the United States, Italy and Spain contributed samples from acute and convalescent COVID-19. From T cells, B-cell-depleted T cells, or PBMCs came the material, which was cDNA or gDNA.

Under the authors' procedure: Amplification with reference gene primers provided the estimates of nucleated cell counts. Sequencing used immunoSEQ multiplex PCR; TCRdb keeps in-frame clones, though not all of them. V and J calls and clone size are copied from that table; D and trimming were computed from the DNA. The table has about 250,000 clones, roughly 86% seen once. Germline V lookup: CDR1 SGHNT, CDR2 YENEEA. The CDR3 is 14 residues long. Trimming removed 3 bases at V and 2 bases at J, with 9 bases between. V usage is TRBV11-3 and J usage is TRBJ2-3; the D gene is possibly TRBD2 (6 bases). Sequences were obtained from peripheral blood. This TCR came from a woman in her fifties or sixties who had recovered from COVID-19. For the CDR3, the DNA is TGTGCCAGCAGCTTCGGCGGGGACACAGATACGCAGTATTTT. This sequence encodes CASSFGGDTDTQYF.